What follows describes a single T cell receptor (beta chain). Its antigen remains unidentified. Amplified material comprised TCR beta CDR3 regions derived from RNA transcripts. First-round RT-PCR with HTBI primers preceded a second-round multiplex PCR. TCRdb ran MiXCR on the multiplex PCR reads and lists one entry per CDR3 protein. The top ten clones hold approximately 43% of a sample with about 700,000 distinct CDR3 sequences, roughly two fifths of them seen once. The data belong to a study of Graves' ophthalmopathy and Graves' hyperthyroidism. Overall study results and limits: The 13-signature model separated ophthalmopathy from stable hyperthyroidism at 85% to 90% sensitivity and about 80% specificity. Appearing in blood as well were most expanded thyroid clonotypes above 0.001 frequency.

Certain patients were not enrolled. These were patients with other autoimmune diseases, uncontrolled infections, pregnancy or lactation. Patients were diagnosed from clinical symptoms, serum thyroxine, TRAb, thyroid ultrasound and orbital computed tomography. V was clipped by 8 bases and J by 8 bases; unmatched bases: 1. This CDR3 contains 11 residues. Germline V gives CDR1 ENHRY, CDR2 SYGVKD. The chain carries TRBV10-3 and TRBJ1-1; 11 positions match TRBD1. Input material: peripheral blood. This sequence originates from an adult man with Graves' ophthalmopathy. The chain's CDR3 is CAIRTGGEAFF. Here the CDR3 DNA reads TGTGCCATCCGGACAGGGGGCGAAGCTTTCTTT.